This T cell receptor beta chain emerged from a study of blood T cells in healthy people across ages. Using a J-beta primer mix together with a sample-barcoded 5' primer, a second PCR was run for about 6 to 12 cycles. A tag from a template-switch adaptor with 12 random nucleotides marked each cDNA molecule. In TCRdb, the 5' RACE reads were re-called with MiXCR into one record per CDR3 protein. The sample lists about 2 million distinct CDR3 sequences; about 50% were seen once. Germline lookup yields CDR1 LGHNA and CDR2 YSLEER. Losses at the gene ends were 4 bases for V and 3 bases for J; bases not matched to a gene: 9. CDR3 length equals 18 residues. Study conclusions and caveats: Donors of long life had a larger count of naive CD4+ cells and greater diversity than aged donors. With donor CMV status unknown, expanded clonotype changes were possibly confounded.

This clonotype was seen only a few times. Its target is unknown. This TCR was sampled from a woman aged 40 to 50 in good health. What was sequenced was blood. The chain recombines TRBV4-3 with TRBJ2-6; 10 bases are shared with TRBD2. CDR3 sequence reads: CASSLISGGAFGANVLTF. The CDR3 DNA is TGCGCCAGCAGCCTTATCAGCGGGGGGGCCTTTGGGGCCAACGTCCTGACTTTC.